This T cell receptor (beta chain) was sequenced during a study of blood T cell repertoires in COVID-19. The overall study: The study drew acute and convalescent COVID-19 samples from the United States, Italy and Spain. PBMCs, B-cell-depleted T cells, or T cells were the source of the cDNA or gDNA that made up the material.

The germline gives CDR1 KGHDR, CDR2 SFDVKD. The V and J ends lost 0 bases and 4 bases respectively, with 11 bases between them. The CDR3 has 16 amino acids. Original methodology: Amplification from reference gene primers served as the basis for estimated nucleated cell counts. Assay: immunoSEQ multiplex PCR; the TCRdb copy retains only in-frame clones and omits some. The V and J calls and the clone size are those of that table, but D and trimming were determined from the DNA. The sample shows around 50,000 clones, around 86% of them seen only once. This TCR was sampled from a man between 50 and 59 years old with active COVID-19. The material sequenced was peripheral blood. This chain connects TRBV24-1 to TRBJ2-2; TRBD1 might be the D (6 bases). The CDR3 loop is CATSDLEGVSTGELFF. CDR3 DNA sequence: TGTGCCACCAGTGATTTGGAGGGGGTTAGCACCGGGGAGCTGTTTTTT.